This is a list of T cell receptor beta chains from one sample in a study of shared clonotypes between healthy human individuals. Clones were read by immunoSEQ multiplex PCR, and TCRdb kept only the in-frame ones, dropping some. Of more than 550,000 clones listed, roughly nine tenths are singletons. The material sequenced was naive CD8+ T cells sorted from blood. The origin of the receptors is a man younger than 45 in good health. Both conserved end residues are part of each CDR3. A D gene is named only where the DNA matches it firmly. Expanded clones are given a class, and other clones once, few, many or no size at all.

>TRBV10-2|.|once|TRBJ1-1
TGCGCCAGCAGTCGGCAGGGGTTGGCCACTGAAGCTTTCTTT
CASSRQGLATEAFF
>TRBV6-5|.|.|TRBJ2-3
TGTGCCAGCCGATATGCAGATACGCAGTATTTT
CASRYADTQYF
>TRBV9|.|.|TRBJ1-2
TGTGCCAGCAGCGGCGAAATGACACTACCCTATGGCTACACCTTC
CASSGEMTLPYGYTF
>TRBV14|TRBD2|.|TRBJ2-3
TGTGCCAGCAGCCAAAAGGGACTAGCGGGAAGTTTAGATACGCAGTATTTT
CASSQKGLAGSLDTQYF
>TRBV9|.|.|TRBJ2-3
TGTGCCAGCAGCGGTCATCAGGGGCTCAACACAGATACGCAGTATTTT
CASSGHQGLNTDTQYF
>TRBV14|.|.|TRBJ1-1
TGTGCCAGCAGCCAAGCCCCCCGGGTCACTGAAGCTTTCTTT
CASSQAPRVTEAFF
>TRBV28|TRBD2|.|TRBJ2-5
TGTGCCAGCAGTTTATGGACTAGCGGGACAGAGACCCAGTACTTC
CASSLWTSGTETQYF
>TRBV6-1|.|.|TRBJ1-4
TGTGCCAGCAGTGAAGGGAGAACAACTAATGAAAAACTGTTTTTT
CASSEGRTTNEKLFF
>TRBV6-9|.|many|TRBJ2-7
TGTGCCAACAACAGTTTTCAGTACTTC
CANNSFQYF
>TRBV10-3|.|.|TRBJ2-2
TGTGCCACCTCTCACACCGGGGAGCTGTTTTTT
CATSHTGELFF
>TRBV28|.|.|TRBJ2-7
TGTGCCAGCAGTTTCTCTACGTACGAGCAGTACTTC
CASSFSTYEQYF
>TRBV2|.|.|TRBJ2-7
TGTGCCAGCAGTGAACAGGGTCCCTGGGAGCAGTACTTC
CASSEQGPWEQYF
>TRBV9|.|.|TRBJ2-5
TGTGCCAGCAGCGTAGCTGGGTCCGAGGAGACCCAGTACTTC
CASSVAGSEETQYF
>TRBV10-1|.|.|TRBJ2-7
TGCGCCAGCAGTGAGTCGATTGGGAGCTCCTACGAGCAGTACTTC
CASSESIGSSYEQYF
>TRBV29-1|TRBD2|.|TRBJ2-1
TGCAGCGTTGGGCGGGAGGGATTGTACAATGAGCAGTTCTTC
CSVGREGLYNEQFF
>TRBV7-9|TRBD2|.|TRBJ2-5
TGTGCCAGCAGCTTAGTTCGGGAGGAATGGGGAACGGGAGAGACCCAGTACTTC
CASSLVREEWGTGETQYF
>TRBV2|TRBD1|.|TRBJ1-5
TGTGCCAGCAGTGAGACACAGGGGGACAATCAGCCCCAGCATTTT
CASSETQGDNQPQHF
>TRBV7-8|.|few|TRBJ2-3
TGTGCCAGCAGCTTTACAGGGAACCACATGGATACGCAGTATTTT
CASSFTGNHMDTQYF
>TRBV27|TRBD2|few|TRBJ2-7
TGTGCCAGCAGTTTCGCTAGCGGGAGGGAGCAGTACTTC
CASSFASGREQYF
>TRBV29-1|TRBD2|.|TRBJ2-2
TGCAGCGTTGAAGATAGGCTAGCGGGAGGGCCAAACGGGGAGCTGTTTTTT
CSVEDRLAGGPNGELFF
>TRBV9|TRBD2|.|TRBJ2-1
TGTGCCAGCAGCGTAGACGGGGGAGGGGCCTACAATGAGCAGTTCTTC
CASSVDGGGAYNEQFF
>TRBV2|.|many|TRBJ2-5
TGTGCCAGCAGTGGCGGGACAACTCAGACCCAGTACTTC
CASSGGTTQTQYF
>TRBV28|TRBD2|.|TRBJ2-7
TGTGCCAGCAAGGTAGCGGGCGAGCAGTACTTC
CASKVAGEQYF
>TRBV13|TRBD1|.|TRBJ2-7
TGTGCCAGCAGCAGACCGACAGGGGAGGAGCAGTACTTC
CASSRPTGEEQYF
>TRBV7-9|.|.|TRBJ2-5
TGTGCCAGCAGTCCCCAATTGGGAATCCAGTACTTC
CASSPQLGIQYF
>TRBV7-2|.|.|TRBJ2-7
TGTGCCAGCAGCCCCGTAGACAGGACCTACGAGCAGTACTTC
CASSPVDRTYEQYF
>TRBV11-3|TRBD1|.|TRBJ2-3
TGTGCCAGCAGCTTAGATCCGACAGGGCCCGCGTTTTTT
CASSLDPTGPAFF
>TRBV9|.|.|TRBJ1-2
TGTGCCAGCAGCGTAAACCGAATGGGGAACTATGGCTACACCTTC
CASSVNRMGNYGYTF
>TRBV19|.|.|TRBJ1-1
TGTGCCAGTAGCGCTATAAGGTGGAACACTGAAGCTTTCTTT
CASSAIRWNTEAFF
>TRBV20-1|.|few|TRBJ1-2
TGCAGTGCTACGGGAGCCTATGGCTACACCTTC
CSATGAYGYTF
>TRBV19|.|.|TRBJ2-7
TGTGCCAGTAGCCTAGCCGGGACGTCAACGCTCTACGAGCAGTACTTC
CASSLAGTSTLYEQYF
>TRBV28|TRBD1|.|TRBJ1-2
TGTGCCAGCAGTTTCCCGGGACAGAACTATGGCTACACCTTC
CASSFPGQNYGYTF
>TRBV29-1|TRBD1|.|TRBJ2-1
TGCAGCGGACAGGGTGTTAACTACAATGAGCAGTTCTTC
CSGQGVNYNEQFF
>TRBV7-9|.|.|TRBJ2-2
TGTGCCAGCAGTCCAAACACCGGGGAGCTGTTTTTT
CASSPNTGELFF
>TRBV14|.|.|TRBJ1-1
TGTGCCAGCAGCCAGCGGCCGGGAGTTTATAACACTGAAGCTTTCTTT
CASSQRPGVYNTEAFF
>TRBV18|.|.|TRBJ1-3
TGTGCCAGCTCACCCTCGTCTGGGCTACGCTCTGGAAACACCATATATTTT
CASSPSSGLRSGNTIYF
>TRBV5-4|.|once|TRBJ2-2
TGTGCCAGCAGGGAGTGGGGCACCGGGGAGCTGTTTTTT
CASREWGTGELFF
>TRBV11-2|.|.|TRBJ1-2
TGTGCCAGCAGCCGGACGGAGGGTCTTGGCTACACCTTC
CASSRTEGLGYTF
>TRBV7-3|TRBD2|.|TRBJ2-1
TGTGCCAGCAGCCCGGGACTACCCAATGAGCAGTTCTTC
CASSPGLPNEQFF
>TRBV29-1|TRBD1|.|TRBJ2-1
TGCAGCGTTGGGACAGGAAACAATGAGCAGTTCTTC
CSVGTGNNEQFF
>TRBV27|.|.|TRBJ1-1
TGTGCCAGCAGCCTGAACGGGCAGATCCCTGATGAGGAAGCTTTCTTT
CASSLNGQIPDEEAFF
>TRBV5-1|.|.|TRBJ2-3
TGCGCCAGCAGCTTGGTTTCGGGCACAGATACGCAGTATTTT
CASSLVSGTDTQYF
>TRBV6-1|.|.|TRBJ2-1
TGTGCCAGCAGTAGCCGGGAATCCTACAATGAGCAGTTCTTC
CASSSRESYNEQFF
>TRBV14|TRBD1|once|TRBJ2-5
TGTGCCAGCAGCCAATCCTTGACAGGGGGCGACCAGTACTTC
CASSQSLTGGDQYF
>TRBV28|.|.|TRBJ2-4
TGTGCCAGCAGCCGCGACACCTTCGGATCTAAAAACATTCAGTACTTC
CASSRDTFGSKNIQYF